This T cell receptor beta chain was retrieved from a study of blood T cell repertoires in COVID-19. Across the study: The United States, Italy and Spain supplied acute and convalescent COVID-19 samples. The cDNA or gDNA used as material had been derived from T cells, B-cell-depleted T cells, or PBMCs.

CDR1 is SEHNR and CDR2 is FQNEAQ in the germline V gene (reference sequence). CDR3 size: 14 residues. J lost 10 bases, V lost 4 bases, and 10 bases had no gene match. In the original processing: Estimation of nucleated cell counts relied on the amplification of reference gene primers. Sequenced by immunoSEQ multiplex PCR; TCRdb stores in-frame clones only, minus some. V and J calls and clone size are copied from that table; D and trimming were computed from the DNA. The profile shows about 210,000 clones, 88% of them singletons. The sample taken for sequencing was peripheral blood. The origin of this receptor is a man aged 35 to 55 with acute or convalescent COVID-19. The gene calls are TRBV7-9 and TRBJ1-1; 9 nucleotides align to TRBD1. The CDR3 coding sequence is TGTGCCAGCAGCTCCTCGGGGACAGGGATCTCAGCTTTCTTT. It codes for CASSSSGTGISAFF. The full variable domain, with the rest looked up from reference TRBV7-9 and TRBJ1-1, is DTGVSQNPRHKITKRGQNVTFRCDPISEHNRLYWYRQTLGQGPEFLTYFQNEAQLEKSRLLSDRFSAERPKGSFSTLEIQRTEQGDSAMYLCASSSSGTGISAFFGQGTRLTVV.